This TCR beta chain was obtained from a study of beta chain features in type 1 diabetes. Turning to the study itself: Across all samples, around 98 million sorted cells were examined. Findings and limits, study-wide: For Type 1 diabetes patients, all four CD4+ subsets carried TCRB CDR3s that were moderately but significantly shorter. Patients' naive, central memory and regulatory TCRB repertoires appeared more alike than those of healthy donors.

Worth noting for this clone: Its matching antigen is unknown.

Every bit of the isolated RNA underwent reverse transcription, so sequencing read expressed TCRB transcripts. Mean read depth for naive, central memory and regulatory T cell samples was roughly 4 million reads. Here immunoSEQ multiplex PCR was the method, and the copy in TCRdb shows in-frame clones only, minus some. This sample has about half a million clones, with over 25% found just once. This receptor was taken from a man younger than 35 in good health. The specimen was naive CD4+ T cells from blood.

CDR3 amino acids: CASSTGLAGAYEQYF. CDR3 nucleotides: TGTGCCAGCAGCACGGGACTAGCGGGGGCCTACGAGCAGTACTTC. The chain has TRBV6-5 and TRBJ2-7; 14 positions agree with TRBD2. Germline-derived CDR1 and CDR2 are MNHEY and SVGAGI. Trimming removed 6 bases from V and 2 bases from J; junction bases left unmatched: 3. The CDR3 length is 15 residues.